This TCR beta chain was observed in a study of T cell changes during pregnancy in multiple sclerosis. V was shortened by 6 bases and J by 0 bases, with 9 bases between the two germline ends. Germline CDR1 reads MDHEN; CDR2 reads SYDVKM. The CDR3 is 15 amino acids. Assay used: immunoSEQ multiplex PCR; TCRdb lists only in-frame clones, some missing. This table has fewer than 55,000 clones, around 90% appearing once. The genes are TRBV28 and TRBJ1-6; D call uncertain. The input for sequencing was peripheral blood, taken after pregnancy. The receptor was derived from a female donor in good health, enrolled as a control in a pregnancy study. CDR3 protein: CASRRRSSYNSPLHF. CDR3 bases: TGTGCCAGCAGACGACGGAGCTCCTATAATTCACCCCTCCACTTT.